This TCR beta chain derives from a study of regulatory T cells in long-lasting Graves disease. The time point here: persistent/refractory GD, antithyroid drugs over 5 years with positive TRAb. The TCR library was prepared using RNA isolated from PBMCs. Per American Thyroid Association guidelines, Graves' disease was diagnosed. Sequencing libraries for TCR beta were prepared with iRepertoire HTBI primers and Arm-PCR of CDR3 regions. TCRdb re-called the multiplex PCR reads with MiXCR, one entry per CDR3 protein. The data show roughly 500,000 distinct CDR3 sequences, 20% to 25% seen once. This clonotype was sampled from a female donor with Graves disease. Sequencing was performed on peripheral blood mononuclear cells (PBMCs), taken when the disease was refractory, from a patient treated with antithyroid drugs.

CDR3 sequence reads: CASSSGNLAGGMTDTQYF. Written as DNA, the CDR3 is TGTGCCAGCAGCTCCGGCAACTTAGCGGGAGGGATGACAGATACGCAGTATTTT. V usage is TRBV11-2 and J usage is TRBJ2-3; TRBD2 agrees at 11 bases. Germline-derived CDR1 and CDR2 are SGHAT and FQNNGV. V dropped 4 bases and J dropped 3; count of bases not matched to a gene: 12. CDR3 length: 18 amino acids. The variable domain in full, with the rest retrieved from reference TRBV11-2 and TRBJ2-3, is EAGVAQSPRYKIIEKRQSVAFWCNPISGHATLYWYQQILGQGPKLLIQFQNNGVVDDSQLPKDRFSAERLKGVDSTLKIQPAKLEDSAVYLCASSSGNLAGGMTDTQYFGPGTRLTVL.